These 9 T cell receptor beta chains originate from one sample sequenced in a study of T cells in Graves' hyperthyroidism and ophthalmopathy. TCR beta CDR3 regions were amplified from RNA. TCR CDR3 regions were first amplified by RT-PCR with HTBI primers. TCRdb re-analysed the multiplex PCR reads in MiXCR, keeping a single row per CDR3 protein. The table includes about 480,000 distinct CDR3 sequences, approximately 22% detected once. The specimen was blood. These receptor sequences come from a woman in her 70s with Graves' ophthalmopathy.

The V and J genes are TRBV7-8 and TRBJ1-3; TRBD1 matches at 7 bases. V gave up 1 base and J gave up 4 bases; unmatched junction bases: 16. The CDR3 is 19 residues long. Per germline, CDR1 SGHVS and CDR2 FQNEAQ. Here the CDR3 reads CASSLVSGRGGAKGNTIYF. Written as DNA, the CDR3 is TGTGCCAGCAGCTTAGTTAGCGGCAGAGGGGGCGCGAAGGGAAACACCATATATTTT.

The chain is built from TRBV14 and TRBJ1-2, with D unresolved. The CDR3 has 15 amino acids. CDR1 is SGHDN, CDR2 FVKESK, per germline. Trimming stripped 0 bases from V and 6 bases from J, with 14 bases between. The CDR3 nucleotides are TGTGCCAGCAGCCAAGAAAAGGCACGGGATAATGGCTACACCTTC. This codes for CASSQEKARDNGYTF.

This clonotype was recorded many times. The DNA of the CDR3 is TGTGCCTGGAGTGTACGGGTCGATGGCTACACCTTC. Its translation is CAWSVRVDGYTF. The chain uses TRBV30 and TRBJ1-2; no clear D gene. The germline V gene encodes CDR1 GTSNPN and CDR2 SVGIG (reference sequence). The CDR3 has 12 residues. V was trimmed by 0 bases and J by 6 bases, leaving 8 bases between them.

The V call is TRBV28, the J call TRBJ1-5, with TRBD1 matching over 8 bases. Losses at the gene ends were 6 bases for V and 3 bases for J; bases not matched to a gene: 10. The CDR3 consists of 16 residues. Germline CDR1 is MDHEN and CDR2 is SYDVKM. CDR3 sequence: CASSTPRDRPNQPQHF. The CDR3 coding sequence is TGTGCCAGCAGCACCCCCCGGGACAGGCCCAATCAGCCCCAGCATTTT. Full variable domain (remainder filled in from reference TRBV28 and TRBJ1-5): DVKVTQSSRYLVKRTGEKVFLECVQDMDHENMFWYRQDPGLGLRLIYFSYDVKMKEKGDIPEGYSVSREKKERFSLILESASTNQTSMYLCASSTPRDRPNQPQHFGDGTRLSIL.

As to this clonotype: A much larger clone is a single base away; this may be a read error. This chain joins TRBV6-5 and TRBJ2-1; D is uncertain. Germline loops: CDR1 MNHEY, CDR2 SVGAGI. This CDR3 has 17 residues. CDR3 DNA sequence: TGTGCCAGCAGTTACTCGACAAGCCCTCTGTCCTACAATGAGCAGCTCTTC. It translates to CASSYSTSPLSYNEQLF.

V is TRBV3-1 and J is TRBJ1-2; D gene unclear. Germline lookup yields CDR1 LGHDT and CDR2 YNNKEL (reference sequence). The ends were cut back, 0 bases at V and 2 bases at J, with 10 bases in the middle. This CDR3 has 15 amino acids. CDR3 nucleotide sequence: TGTGCCAGCAGCCAAGAGGCGGTAGGGAACTATGGCTACACCTTC. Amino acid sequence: CASSQEAVGNYGYTF.

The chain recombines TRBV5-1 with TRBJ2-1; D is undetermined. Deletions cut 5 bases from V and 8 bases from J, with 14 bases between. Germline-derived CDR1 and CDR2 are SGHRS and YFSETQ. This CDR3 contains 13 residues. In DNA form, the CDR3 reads TGCGCCAGCAGACAAACCCAAAGCGATGAGCAGTTCTTC. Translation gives CASRQTQSDEQFF.

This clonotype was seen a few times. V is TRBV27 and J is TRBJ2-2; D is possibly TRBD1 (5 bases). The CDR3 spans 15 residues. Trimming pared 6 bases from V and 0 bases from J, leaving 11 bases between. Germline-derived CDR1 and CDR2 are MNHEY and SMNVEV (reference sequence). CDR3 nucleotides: TGTGCCAGCAGAGGGGCAGGAACGAACACCGGGGAGCTGTTTTTT. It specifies CASRGAGTNTGELFF.

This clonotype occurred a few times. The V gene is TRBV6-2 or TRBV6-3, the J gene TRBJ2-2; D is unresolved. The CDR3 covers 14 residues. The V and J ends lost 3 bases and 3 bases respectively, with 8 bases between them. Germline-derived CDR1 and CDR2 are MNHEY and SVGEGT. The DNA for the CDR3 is TGTGCCAGCAGTTATTTAGTGGACACCGGGGAGCTGTTTTTT. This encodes CASSYLVDTGELFF.